The clone carrying this T cell receptor (beta chain) has ten or more counts. Its specificity is unknown. The data stem from a study of T-cell reconstitution after alpha-beta-depleted transplantation in children. Whole-study results and caveats: In patients about two months after transplant, alpha-beta T cells reportedly arose from several hundred expanded graft clones.

Preparation of the TCRbeta library involved a method that used unique molecular identifiers. MiXCR, applied by TCRdb to the PCR reads, yields one record per CDR3 protein. The table lists about 200,000 distinct CDR3 sequences, around 5.9% of them singletons. V was clipped by 0 bases and J by 11 bases, with 14 bases between them. The CDR3 runs to 13 residues. Looked up from germline, CDR1 is SGDLS and CDR2 is YYNGEE. V and J are TRBV9 and TRBJ1-1; possible D gene TRBD1, 5 bases. The source was PBMCs, collected before TCRalphabeta/CD19-depleted stem cell transplant. The sequence came from a girl in the first two years of life with combined immunodeficiency, due to receive a stem cell transplant. CDR3 nucleotides: TGTGCCAGCAGCGTAGAAGGGGCCGATCGGGCTTTCTTT. It translates to CASSVEGADRAFF.